The source of this TCR beta chain is a study of cytomegalovirus exposure and HLA in healthy donors. Study context: There were 88 million or so unique TCRs (from HLA-typed donors) in an early data release. Study results and caveats: Analyses of presence/absence relied on an assumption of roughly uniform sequencing depth across donors. The records held CMV serostatus as the only immune exposure information.

With 60 Vbeta and 13 Jbeta primers, the PCR was carried out. Using immunoSEQ multiplex PCR, the repertoire was profiled, and TCRdb retains in-frame clones only, with some absent. This sample carries fewer than 85,000 clones, about 79% of them seen once, and the ten largest clones take under 6%. As regards this clone: The antigen is unknown.

Looked up from germline, CDR1 is KGHSH and CDR2 is LQKENI. CDR3 length: 16 residues. Trimming removed 3 bases from V and 4 bases from J; junction bases left unmatched: 10. Input material: PBMCs. The chain has TRBV18 and TRBJ1-1; 8 bases fit TRBD1. This receptor was identified in a man aged 18 to 30 in good health and CMV-seropositive. CDR3 DNA: TGTGCCAGCTCACCGCCGGGGACAGGTAGAGTCACTGAAGCTTTCTTT. The encoded protein is CASSPPGTGRVTEAFF.